Listed here are 5 T cell receptor beta chains from one sample, sequenced in a study of T cells in Graves' hyperthyroidism and ophthalmopathy. RNA transcripts yielded amplified TCR beta CDR3 regions. A set of HTBI primers served as the primers for a first-round RT-PCR of the TCR CDR3. One entry per CDR3 protein, called by TCRdb with MiXCR from the multiplex PCR reads. The data hold about 840,000 distinct CDR3 sequences, with 38% observed a single time. The sequenced material came from blood. All receptors come from a man aged 18 to 30 with Graves' hyperthyroidism.

This clonotype was observed once. The chain joins TRBV2 to TRBJ2-7; a weak D match, TRBD1 (6 bases). V dropped 4 bases and J dropped 2 bases, with 18 bases sitting between them. The germline V gene encodes CDR1 SNHLY and CDR2 FYNNEI. This CDR3 is 16 amino acids long. CDR3 protein: CASSAPLTGRPYEQYF. CDR3 DNA sequence: TGTGCCAGCAGTGCCCCCCTAACAGGGAGACCCTACGAGCAGTACTTC.

Concerning this clonotype: The junction shows a germline mismatch at one end, possibly a read error. This rearrangement joins TRBV6-1 to TRBJ1-1; no reliable D call. This CDR3 region has 15 residues. Germline V CDR1 and CDR2: MNHNS, SASEGT. The CDR3 sequence is CASREAPDGYTEAFF. The CDR3, as DNA: TGTGCCAGCAGAGAAGCCCCGGACGGGTACACTGAAGCTTTCTTT.

Remarks on this clonotype: One junction end does not reproduce the germline sequence, and a read error may be involved. The genes are TRBV10-3 and TRBJ1-4; TRBD1 matches at 11 bases. The germline V gene has CDR1 ENHRY and CDR2 SYGVKD. There are 16 residues in the CDR3. CDR3 in amino acids: CASSYSGTGGDEKLFF. The CDR3, as DNA: TGTGCCAGCAGTTACTCCGGGACAGGGGGAGATGAAAAACTGTTTTTT.

This clonotype appeared a few times. A much larger clone sits a single nucleotide away, making a read error possible. The chain couples TRBV5-6 to TRBJ2-5; 7 bases line up with TRBD2. V lost 6 bases, J lost 1 base, and 12 bases stayed unmatched. From germline, CDR1 is SGHDT and CDR2 YYEEEE. This CDR3 has 16 amino acids. The CDR3 loop reads CASTLREGLFQETQYF. The DNA for the CDR3 is TGTGCCAGCACTTTAAGGGAGGGCCTTTTCCAAGAGACCCAGTACTTC. The full variable domain, in which reference TRBV5-6 and TRBJ2-5 provide the parts outside the CDR3, is DAGVTQSPTHLIKTRGQQVTLRCSPKSGHDTVSWYQQALGQGPQFIFQYYEEEERQRGNFPDRFSGHQFPNYSSELNVNALLLGDSALYLCASTLREGLFQETQYFGPGTRLLVL.

This chain joins TRBV20-1 and TRBJ2-7; 7 bases map to TRBD1. The CDR3 contains 13 residues. The J segment lost 1 base and the V segment lost 3 bases, leaving 3 bases of the junction unmatched. The V gene's germline CDR1 is DFQATT and CDR2 SNEGSKA (reference sequence). In DNA form, the CDR3 reads TGCAGTGCTAGGCAGGACAGGTCCTACGAGCAGTACTTC. Encoded protein: CSARQDRSYEQYF.